Listed below are T cell receptor beta chains from one sample, sequenced in a study of shared clonotypes between healthy human individuals. The protocol was immunoSEQ multiplex PCR, while the TCRdb copy is restricted to in-frame clones and leaves out a portion. The sample has about 1.1 million clones, 70% to 80% seen once; the top ten hold 0.55% to 0.7%. Sequencing was carried out using memory CD4+ T cells from PBMCs. The receptors stem from a man in his late teens or twenties in good health. Some clones in this sample may be carry-over from other donors' samples. Each CDR3 is given with its conserved first and last residue. A D gene is named only where the DNA matches it firmly. Clone size is shown for a subset of rows, as once, few, many or a class of expanded clone.

d_call | cdr3_length | j_call | clone_size | v_call | cdr3_nt | cdr3_aa
NA | 13 | TRBJ2-4 | few | TRBV5-1 | TGCGCCAGCAGCTTGGACCGTGCCGACATTCAGTACTTC | CASSLDRADIQYF
TRBD1 | 13 | TRBJ1-2 | NA | TRBV2 | TGTGCCAGCAGTCTGGACAGGGTATATGGCTACACCTTC | CASSLDRVYGYTF
NA | 13 | TRBJ2-7 | NA | TRBV5-1 | TGCGCCAGCAGCTTGTTAGCCCCCTACGAGCAGTACTTC | CASSLLAPYEQYF
NA | 15 | TRBJ2-7 | NA | TRBV14 | TGTGCCAGCAGCCAAGCGTCCAGGGGCTCCTACGAGCAGTACTTC | CASSQASRGSYEQYF
NA | 14 | TRBJ1-4 | NA | TRBV5-4 | TGTGCCAGCAGCTTGCGGGGAATCAGTGAAAAACTGTTTTTT | CASSLRGISEKLFF
TRBD2 | 20 | TRBJ2-2 | NA | TRBV15 | TGTGCCACCAGCAGCCTGGGACACACAGCTAGCGGGGGAAACACCGGGGAGCTGTTTTTT | CATSSLGHTASGGNTGELFF
TRBD1 | 14 | TRBJ1-1 | NA | TRBV6-5 | TGTGCCAGCAGTTCTCGGACAGGAAACACTGAAGCTTTCTTT | CASSSRTGNTEAFF
TRBD1 | 15 | TRBJ2-7 | few | TRBV5-4 | TGTGCCAGCAGATCTGGACAGGACCCCTCCTACGAGCAGTACTTC | CASRSGQDPSYEQYF
TRBD2 | 17 | TRBJ2-1 | NA | TRBV11-1 | TGTGCCAGCAGCTTCTCCGGGACTAGCGGGAGTTTAAATGAGCAGTTCTTC | CASSFSGTSGSLNEQFF
TRBD2 | 16 | TRBJ2-2 | NA | TRBV5-4 | TGTGCCAGCAGCCCAAGCCCTAGCGGGAGGACCGGGGAGCTGTTTTTT | CASSPSPSGRTGELFF
NA | 15 | TRBJ2-5 | NA | TRBV5-1 | TGCGCCAGCAGCCCCGCTTTGGGGGGCCAAGAGACCCAGTACTTC | CASSPALGGQETQYF
NA | 15 | TRBJ2-3 | NA | TRBV27 | TGTGCCAGCACCTGGTCTGTTCATGGCACAGATACGCAGTATTTT | CASTWSVHGTDTQYF
TRBD2 | 15 | TRBJ2-1 | NA | TRBV25-1 | TGTGCCAGCAGTGCTGGGACTAGCGGGAGGAACCAGCAGTTCTTC | CASSAGTSGRNQQFF
TRBD1 | 16 | TRBJ1-4 | NA | TRBV9 | TGTGCCAGCAGCACGGGACAGATTATGGCTAATGAAAAACTGTTTTTT | CASSTGQIMANEKLFF
NA | 15 | TRBJ2-4 | NA | TRBV11-2 | TGTGCCAGCAGCCAACCGGGGCAGGCCAAAAACATTCAGTACTTC | CASSQPGQAKNIQYF
NA | 13 | TRBJ2-1 | once | TRBV28 | TGTGCCAGCAGTTTAGGCGCTAGGTGGGAGCAGTTCTTC | CASSLGARWEQFF
NA | 14 | TRBJ2-5 | NA | TRBV19 | TGTGCCAGTAGACCACCGGGATCCGGGGAGACCCAGTACTTC | CASRPPGSGETQYF
NA | 14 | TRBJ1-5 | NA | TRBV14 | TGTGCCAGCAGCCAGATGGGGTCTAATCAGCCCCAGCATTTT | CASSQMGSNQPQHF
NA | 13 | TRBJ1-2 | NA | TRBV6-1 | TGTGCCAGCAGTGACCCCCAAAGGTGGGGGTACACCTTC | CASSDPQRWGYTF
NA | 16 | TRBJ2-3 | NA | TRBV28 | TGTGCCAGCAGTTTCAGTAATGGGAGGAACACAGATACGCAGTATTTT | CASSFSNGRNTDTQYF
NA | 12 | TRBJ1-2 | NA | TRBV10-3 | TGTGCCAATTCACAGGGTTCGGATGGCTACACCTTC | CANSQGSDGYTF
NA | 15 | TRBJ1-2 | once | TRBV28 | TGTGCCAGCAGCGCCGGGGCAGGGAGATTATTTCACTACACCTTC | CASSAGAGRLFHYTF
TRBD2 | 17 | TRBJ2-3 | few | TRBV11-2 | TGTGCCAGCAGCTCCAAATTACTAGCGGGGGGTCCGGGTACGCAGTATTTT | CASSSKLLAGGPGTQYF
NA | 18 | TRBJ2-7 | NA | TRBV28 | TGTGCCAGCAGTTTGAATTATGGTTCCGGAACGAGCTCCTACGAGCAGTACTTC | CASSLNYGSGTSSYEQYF
NA | 20 | TRBJ2-6 | NA | TRBV28 | TGTGCCAGCAGTTTAGGTAGAATACAGGGTTATAGCTCTGGGGCCAACGTCCTGACTTTC | CASSLGRIQGYSSGANVLTF
NA | 14 | TRBJ2-2 | NA | TRBV30 | TGTGCCTGGAGTGGTGAGGGGTGGACCGGGGAGCTGTTTTTT | CAWSGEGWTGELFF
TRBD1 | 15 | TRBJ2-7 | few | TRBV5-8 | TGTGCCAGCAGCCCGCGGACAGGGACTTACTACGAGCAGTACTTC | CASSPRTGTYYEQYF
NA | 13 | TRBJ2-1 | once | TRBV2 | TGTGCCAGCATTCGTTCTCGGGAAAATGAGCAGTTCTTC | CASIRSRENEQFF
NA | 16 | TRBJ1-4 | NA | TRBV4-1 | TGCGCCAGCAGCCAAGTAGCCCAGGGGTTGGGTGGAAAACTGTTTTTT | CASSQVAQGLGGKLFF
TRBD2 | 15 | TRBJ2-7 | NA | TRBV6-5 | TGTGCCAGCAGGCCCAGGGCGGGAGGGACCTACGAGCAGTACTTC | CASRPRAGGTYEQYF
NA | 14 | TRBJ2-7 | NA | TRBV2 | TGTGCCCCGAAGGACGGACGGAGGAGGTACGAGCAGTACTTC | CAPKDGRRRYEQYF
NA | 14 | TRBJ2-1 | NA | TRBV28 | TGTGCCAGCAGAAGACATCCTCAGGGCGGTGAGCAGTTCTTC | CASRRHPQGGEQFF
NA | 13 | TRBJ2-5 | once | TRBV5-1 | TGCGCCAGCAGCTTGGTCGCTCAAGAGACCCAGTACTTC | CASSLVAQETQYF
TRBD1 | 17 | TRBJ1-2 | NA | TRBV6-1 | TGTGCCAGCAGTGAACTGGGGGGGACAGGGTTTTCCTATGGCTACACCTTC | CASSELGGTGFSYGYTF
TRBD2 | 14 | TRBJ2-5 | once | TRBV7-6 | TGTGCCAGCAGCTTACTTCGGGGGGAAGAGACCCAGTACTTC | CASSLLRGEETQYF
TRBD2 | 16 | TRBJ2-5 | NA | TRBV5-1 | TGCGCCAGCAGCTGGACTAGCGGGACGTTGGGGGAGACCCAGTACTTC | CASSWTSGTLGETQYF
TRBD2 | 16 | TRBJ2-1 | NA | TRBV28 | TGTGCCAGCAGGTCCCTGGGACTAGCAGCAAACAATGAGCAGTTCTTC | CASRSLGLAANNEQFF
NA | 11 | TRBJ1-2 | NA | TRBV2 | TGTGCCAGCCGCCTCGGGTATGGCTACACCTTC | CASRLGYGYTF
NA | 14 | TRBJ2-3 | few | TRBV7-8 | TGTGCCAGCAGCACACGACTGACATCAGATACGCAGTATTTT | CASSTRLTSDTQYF
TRBD2 | 16 | TRBJ2-1 | NA | TRBV5-1 | TGCGCCAGCAGCTTGGTCCCAGCGGGAGTCTACAATGAGCAGTTCTTC | CASSLVPAGVYNEQFF
TRBD2 | 13 | TRBJ2-5 | once | TRBV9 | TGTGCCAGCAGCCTTAGCGGGAGTGAGACCCAGTACTTC | CASSLSGSETQYF
NA | 13 | TRBJ1-3 | NA | TRBV30 | TGTGCCATCGGGACAAGCTCTGGAAACACCATATATTTT | CAIGTSSGNTIYF
NA | 16 | TRBJ2-3 | NA | TRBV5-1 | TGCGCCAGCAGCTTGTTAGGTCGCTCTGGGCCAGATACGCAGTATTTT | CASSLLGRSGPDTQYF
NA | 12 | TRBJ2-5 | NA | TRBV11-3 | TGTGCCAGCAGCAAGGGTGGCGAGACCCAGTACTTC | CASSKGGETQYF
NA | 16 | TRBJ2-2 | NA | TRBV18 | TGTGCCAGCCGACCAGGGGCACCAATGAACACCGGGGAGCTGTTTTTT | CASRPGAPMNTGELFF
TRBD2 | 15 | TRBJ2-7 | NA | TRBV2 | TGTGCCAGCAGGACGCTGGCTAGCGGATCCTACGAGCAGTACTTC | CASRTLASGSYEQYF
TRBD1 | 17 | TRBJ2-1 | NA | TRBV5-1 | TGCGCCAGCAGCTTGGCTGCCGGGACAGCCTCGTACAATGAGCAGTTCTTC | CASSLAAGTASYNEQFF
TRBD2 | 13 | TRBJ2-1 | NA | TRBV29-1 | TGCAGCTCGTCCCAAGCGGGAGTGAATGAGCAGTTCTTC | CSSSQAGVNEQFF
TRBD1 | 15 | TRBJ1-4 | NA | TRBV28 | TGTGCCAGCAGTACTCTGACAGGGTCGGGTGAAAAACTGTTTTTT | CASSTLTGSGEKLFF
NA | 12 | TRBJ2-7 | NA | TRBV6-4 | TGTGCCATGCCGGGACAACACTACGAGCAGTACTTC | CAMPGQHYEQYF
NA | 12 | TRBJ2-7 | NA | TRBV6-5 | TGTGCCAGCAGCCCCGGTTCAGTAGCGCAGTACTTC | CASSPGSVAQYF
NA | 16 | TRBJ2-5 | NA | TRBV7-2 | TGTGCCAGCAGCTCGGCGCCGCCCCCCCTGGGGGAGACCCAGTACTTC | CASSSAPPPLGETQYF
NA | 14 | TRBJ1-1 | NA | TRBV28 | TGTGCCAGCAGTTTACTGGGTCCGAATATTGAAGCTTTCTTT | CASSLLGPNIEAFF
NA | 15 | TRBJ1-4 | NA | TRBV7-9 | TGTGCCAGCAGCGAGGTCCGGGCCCTTAATGAAAAACTGTTTTTT | CASSEVRALNEKLFF
NA | 11 | TRBJ2-1 | NA | TRBV29-1 | TGCAGCGTTCGTAGGGGTAATGAGCAGTTCTTC | CSVRRGNEQFF